The 32 T cell receptor beta chains given below trace back to one sample, sequenced in a study of STAT5B mutations in CD4+ large granular lymphocyte leukemia. Libraries were prepared by immunoSEQ multiplex PCR; TCRdb keeps only in-frame clonotypes and omits some of them. The data contain tens of thousands of clones, 65% to 80% of them singletons. The sequenced sample was CD4+ T cells from blood buffy coats. These receptors were collected from a human donor in good health.

V usage is TRBV19 and J usage is TRBJ2-2; 7 nucleotides align to TRBD1. The CDR3 consists of 13 residues. Germline V gene data show CDR1 as LNHDA and CDR2 as SQIVND (reference sequence). The V and J ends lost 6 bases and 7 bases, in that order; junction bases with no gene match: 5. CDR3: CASRDQGVGELFF. CDR3 sequence (DNA): TGTGCCAGTAGGGATCAGGGGGTCGGGGAGCTGTTTTTT.

V usage is TRBV9 and J usage is TRBJ2-1, with 9 nucleotides matching TRBD2. This CDR3 has 19 amino acids. J lost 5 bases, V lost 1 base, and 16 bases had no gene match. Looked up from germline, CDR1 is SGDLS and CDR2 is YYNGEE. The CDR3 here is CASSVLRPGGQREDNEQFF. For the CDR3, the DNA is TGTGCCAGCAGCGTACTGAGGCCAGGGGGGCAGCGGGAGGACAATGAGCAGTTCTTC. The full variable domain, its missing parts supplied by reference TRBV9 and TRBJ2-1, is DSGVTQTPKHLITATGQRVTLRCSPRSGDLSVYWYQQSLDQGLQFLIQYYNGEERAKGNILERFSAQQFPDLHSELNLSSLELGDSALYFCASSVLRPGGQREDNEQFFGPGTRLTVL.

The chain's CDR3 is CASSRILGRSYNEQFF. CDR3 bases: TGTGCCAGCAGCCGGATTCTAGGGAGGTCCTACAATGAGCAGTTCTTC. The chain recombines TRBV14 with TRBJ2-1, with D maybe TRBD2 (6 bases). The length of the CDR3 is 16 residues. CDR1 SGHDN and CDR2 FVKESK come from the germline V gene. Between the trimmed V and J ends, which lost 4 bases and 1 base, there was a span of 14 bases.

The chain has TRBV7-3 and TRBJ2-2; D perhaps matches TRBD2 (6 bases). The CDR3 runs 18 residues. With 5 bases removed from V and 1 base from J, the gap between germline ends came to 20 bases. The germline gives CDR1 SGHTA, CDR2 FQGTGA. CDR3 sequence reads: CASSPGRVGGLNTGELFF. The CDR3 coding sequence is TGTGCCAGCAGCCCCGGAAGGGTGGGGGGACTGAACACCGGGGAGCTGTTTTTT.

This clone turned up a few times. The chain carries TRBV7-8 and TRBJ2-1, with 9 bases lining up with TRBD2. CDR3 length equals 15 residues. CDR1 is SGHVS and CDR2 is FQNEAQ in the germline V gene. The V gene end was trimmed by 1 base and the J gene end by 9 bases; junction bases not matched to a gene: 7. For the CDR3, the DNA is TGTGCCAGCAGCTTAGTGGGACTAGCTATGAGTGAGCAGTTCTTC. It codes for CASSLVGLAMSEQFF.

The table lists this clone with a count of one. The V and J genes are TRBV9 and TRBJ2-4; 9 bases align to TRBD2. The CDR3 is made up of 15 amino acids. Losses at the gene ends were 0 bases for V and 6 bases for J; bases not matched to a gene: 4. Per the germline V gene, CDR1 is SGDLS and CDR2 is YYNGEE. The CDR3 nucleotides are TGTGCCAGCAGCGTAGGAGGTAGCGGGAGAAACATTCAGTACTTC. This translates into CASSVGGSGRNIQYF.

J is TRBJ2-2 and V is TRBV5-1; 8 nucleotides align to TRBD2. Germline V CDR1 and CDR2: SGHRS, YFSETQ. CDR3 size: 16 residues. The V segment lost 4 bases and the J segment 7 bases; nucleotides outside the gene matches: 12. DNA for the CDR3: TGCGCCAGCAGCCCTCGGACTAGCCTAAAGGGCGGGGAGCTGTTTTTT. Translated, it gives CASSPRTSLKGGELFF.

V usage is TRBV5-8 and J usage is TRBJ2-3; 13 nucleotides match TRBD2. Germline lookup yields CDR1 SGHTS and CDR2 YDEGEE. The CDR3 has 17 residues. The ends lost 4 bases at V and 1 base at J; junction bases unmatched: 6. Here the CDR3 DNA reads TGTGCCAGCAGCAAGGGGACTAGCGGGATGGGCACAGATACGCAGTATTTT. It codes for CASSKGTSGMGTDTQYF.

As for this clone: The same CDR3 is also encoded by other DNA sequences in this sample. V and J are TRBV28 and TRBJ1-1; weak D call: TRBD1 (6 bases). Trimming took 6 bases from V and 0 from J, leaving 11 bases between them. Per the germline V gene, CDR1 is MDHEN and CDR2 is SYDVKM. CDR3 length: 14 residues. The CDR3 sequence is CASSPGALNTEAFF. The CDR3 nucleotides are TGTGCCAGCAGCCCAGGGGCATTGAACACTGAAGCTTTCTTT.

Notes on this clone: The germline gene is not matched at one end of the junction; a read error may be the cause. The chain employs TRBV28 and TRBJ1-2, with D unclear. The CDR3 length is 12 residues. CDR1 is MDHEN, CDR2 SYDVKM, per germline. The CDR3 region is CASTSPARFPLF. The DNA for the CDR3 is TGTGCCAGCACCTCCCCCGCCCGGTTCCCCTTATTC.

The chain combines TRBV2 with TRBJ2-5; the D call may be TRBD1 or TRBD2 (6 bases each). The V gene's germline CDR1 is SNHLY and CDR2 FYNNEI. V dropped 2 bases and J dropped 5 bases, with 12 bases sitting between them. The CDR3 sequence is 14 residues long. The CDR3 region has the DNA TGTGCCAGCAGTGAATTGGGGGGCTGGGAGACCCAGTACTTC. This gives the protein CASSELGGWETQYF.

The chain has TRBV19 and TRBJ1-5; maybe TRBD1 (5 bases). There are 15 residues in the CDR3. With 5 bases removed from V and 6 bases from J, the gap between germline ends came to 17 bases. From germline, CDR1 is LNHDA and CDR2 SQIVND (reference sequence). The CDR3 region is CASSGRQLSGQPQHF. CDR3 nucleotides: TGTGCCAGTAGTGGCCGACAGTTATCGGGTCAGCCCCAGCATTTT.

The chain employs TRBV6-5 and TRBJ2-7; 11 nucleotides agree with TRBD2. The trim removed 6 bases at V and 1 base at J, leaving 5 bases unmatched. The CDR3 is 15 residues long. Germline V gives CDR1 MNHEY, CDR2 SVGAGI. DNA for the CDR3: TGTGCCAGCAGCCAAACTAGCGGGAGTTCCTACGAGCAGTACTTC. Translated: CASSQTSGSSYEQYF.

The CDR3: CASSTGQRRRGGTGELFF. The CDR3 nucleotides are TGTGCCAGCAGCACGGGCCAGAGAAGGCGCGGTGGCACCGGGGAGCTGTTTTTT. V is TRBV5-4 and J is TRBJ2-2; D call uncertain. Germline V gene data show CDR1 as SGHNT and CDR2 as YYREEE (reference sequence). V lost 4 bases and J lost 4, with 23 bases in between. The CDR3 covers 18 residues.

CDR3 residues: CAGGGGQPQHF. The CDR3 coding sequence is TGTGCCGGGGGAGGGGGTCAGCCCCAGCATTTT. This chain joins TRBV28 and TRBJ1-5; the D gene is possibly TRBD1 (6 bases). CDR3 length: 11 residues. Trimming shortened V by 11 bases and J by 6 bases, and 11 bases separated the two germline ends. Germline V gene lookup returns CDR1 MDHEN and CDR2 SYDVKM.

This clone showed up just a few times. The chain links TRBV10-1 to TRBJ2-1, with 15 positions matching TRBD2. CDR1 WNHNN and CDR2 SYGVQD come from the germline V gene (reference sequence). The CDR3 covers 17 residues. With 6 bases clipped from V and 9 bases from J, the junction kept 12 bases outside the gene matches. The CDR3 region has the DNA TGCGCCAGCAGGGAACCGGGACTAGCGGGAGGCCCAGGTGAGCAGTTCTTC. Protein sequence: CASREPGLAGGPGEQFF.

This clone has a handful of counts. This chain links TRBV5-6 with TRBJ2-5; no clear D gene. This CDR3 is built from 12 residues. Trimming removed 2 bases at V and 6 bases at J, with 8 bases between. Germline V CDR1 and CDR2: SGHDT, YYEEEE. CDR3 amino acids: CASSFGKQTQYF. For the CDR3, the DNA is TGTGCCAGCAGCTTCGGCAAGCAGACCCAGTACTTC.

The V gene is TRBV7-9, the J gene TRBJ2-1, with 7 bases aligning to TRBD2. This CDR3 region has 17 residues. Germline V gene data show CDR1 as SEHNR and CDR2 as FQNEAQ (reference sequence). After removal of 1 base from V and 4 bases from J, the junction contained 10 bases not matched to a gene. The CDR3 sequence: CASSLDPWEGRYNEQFF. The CDR3, as DNA: TGTGCCAGCAGCTTAGATCCCTGGGAGGGCCGTTACAATGAGCAGTTCTTC. Full variable domain (rest looked up from reference TRBV7-9 and TRBJ2-1): DTGVSQNPRHKITKRGQNVTFRCDPISEHNRLYWYRQTLGQGPEFLTYFQNEAQLEKSRLLSDRFSAERPKGSFSTLEIQRTEQGDSAMYLCASSLDPWEGRYNEQFFGPGTRLTVL.

This clone was seen just once. This chain joins TRBV4-3 and TRBJ1-4; no definite D call. Trimming removed 0 bases at V and 7 bases at J, with 21 bases between. CDR3 size: 18 residues. Germline CDR1 is LGHNA and CDR2 is YSLEER. CDR3 region: CASSQDLEGRHGLEKLFF. CDR3 in DNA: TGCGCCAGCAGCCAAGATCTAGAAGGAAGACATGGCCTTGAAAAACTGTTTTTT.

This chain joins TRBV7-2 and TRBJ2-5; TRBD2 might be the D (6 bases). The J call may be faulty, since TRBJ2-7 better matches the DNA end. In germline, CDR1 is SGHTA, CDR2 FQGNSA. CDR3 size: 14 residues. CDR3 residues: CASVSGSGAYEQYF. CDR3 nucleotide sequence: TGTGCCAGCGTTAGCGGTTCCGGTGCCTACGAGCAGTACTTC.

The genes are TRBV7-9 and TRBJ2-2; D is perhaps TRBD1 (6 bases). V lost 5 bases to trimming and J lost 2 bases, with 9 bases between them. CDR1 is SEHNR and CDR2 is FQNEAQ in the germline V gene (reference sequence). The CDR3 totals 14 residues. This CDR3 reads CASSPGHNTGELFF. The CDR3 region has the DNA TGTGCCAGCAGCCCGGGACACAACACCGGGGAGCTGTTTTTT. The whole variable domain, filled in from reference TRBV7-9 and TRBJ2-2, reads DTGVSQNPRHKITKRGQNVTFRCDPISEHNRLYWYRQTLGQGPEFLTYFQNEAQLEKSRLLSDRFSAERPKGSFSTLEIQRTEQGDSAMYLCASSPGHNTGELFFGEGSRLTVL.

This clone was seen a few times. This chain uses TRBV7-2 with TRBJ1-5; D is uncertain. There are 13 residues in the CDR3. Germline loops: CDR1 SGHTA, CDR2 FQGNSA. V lost 2 bases to trimming and J lost 5 bases, with 7 bases between them. The CDR3 DNA sequence: TGTGCCAGCAGCTTACAGCAGGATCAGCCCCAGCATTTT. Translated: CASSLQQDQPQHF.

V gene TRBV18 combines with J gene TRBJ1-1; D gene ambiguous. Germline V gene lookup returns CDR1 KGHSH and CDR2 LQKENI. Trimming stripped 3 bases from V and 2 bases from J, with 10 bases between. The CDR3 has 14 amino acids. The CDR3 protein is CASSPVPANTEAFF. CDR3 sequence (DNA): TGTGCCAGCTCACCGGTACCGGCCAACACTGAAGCTTTCTTT.

This chain uses TRBV13 with TRBJ2-3, with 8 bases that match TRBD1. With V trimmed by 5 bases and J by 4 bases, 11 bases remained unmatched. The CDR3 loop spans 16 amino acids. The germline gives CDR1 PRHDT, CDR2 FYEKMQ (reference sequence). CDR3 bases: TGTGCCAGCAGCCGTCAGGGGGCGCCGGGAGCAGATACGCAGTATTTT. Its protein product is CASSRQGAPGADTQYF.

This clone was counted only a few times. The chain combines TRBV4-3 with TRBJ1-1; D gene unclear. The V gene's germline CDR1 is LGHNA and CDR2 YSLEER. This CDR3 comprises 13 residues. V lost 3 bases to trimming and J lost 4 bases, with 9 bases between them. The CDR3 sequence: CASSQAFGTEAFF. The DNA for the CDR3 is TGCGCCAGCAGCCAGGCGTTCGGCACTGAAGCTTTCTTT.

The chain links TRBV5-8 to TRBJ2-7; 11 bases are shared with TRBD1. The CDR3 extends over 15 amino acids. V lost 1 base and J lost 3; bases outside the gene matches: 3. Germline CDR1 SGHTS, CDR2 YDEGEE. The CDR3 sequence is CASSLRGTGGYEQYF. The CDR3 bases are TGTGCCAGCAGCTTGCGCGGGACAGGGGGCTACGAGCAGTACTTC.

There are a few counts of this clone. CDR3 in DNA: TGTGCCAGCAGCTTTAGTGCGGGTTCAGGAAACACCATATATTTT. Protein product: CASSFSAGSGNTIYF. The chain has TRBV7-9 and TRBJ1-3; D gene uncertain. Germline CDR1 is SEHNR and CDR2 is FQNEAQ (reference sequence). CDR3 size: 15 residues. V lost 3 bases and J lost 4, with 13 bases in between.

J is TRBJ2-6 and V is TRBV27; D is undetermined. The CDR3 contains 19 residues. With 6 bases removed from V and 0 bases from J, the gap between germline ends came to 21 bases. Germline CDR1 and CDR2: MNHEY and SMNVEV (reference sequence). The DNA for the CDR3 is TGTGCCAGCAGACCCAATTATGGTACCGCGAGCTCTGGGGCCAACGTCCTGACTTTC. Amino acid sequence: CASRPNYGTASSGANVLTF. Filled out from reference TRBV27 and TRBJ2-6, the complete variable domain reads EAQVTQNPRYLITVTGKKLTVTCSQNMNHEYMSWYRQDPGLGLRQIYYSMNVEVTDKGDVPEGYKVSRKEKRNFPLILESPSPNQTSLYFCASRPNYGTASSGANVLTFGAGSRLTVL.

This clone appeared once. The chain couples TRBV10-1 to TRBJ2-1, with D perhaps TRBD1 (6 bases). The germline CDR1 and CDR2 sequences are WNHNN and SYGVQD (reference sequence). The ends were cut back, 0 bases at V and 8 bases at J, with 14 bases in the middle. The CDR3 has 15 amino acids. The CDR3: CASSESILQGDEQFF. CDR3 DNA sequence: TGCGCCAGCAGTGAGTCGATTCTACAGGGCGATGAGCAGTTCTTC.

The chain is built from TRBV5-8 and TRBJ2-1, with a weak D call TRBD1 (5 bases). This CDR3 is 14 amino acids long. Trimming removed 3 bases from V and 6 bases from J, with 13 bases in between. CDR1 is SGHTS, CDR2 YDEGEE, per germline. The CDR3 sequence: CASSSSRQSNEQFF. CDR3 coding DNA: TGTGCCAGCAGCTCATCGCGACAGTCCAATGAGCAGTTCTTC.

The rearrangement links TRBV7-6 to TRBJ1-1, with D maybe TRBD1 (6 bases). The V and J ends lost 3 bases and 9 bases respectively, with 17 bases between them. There are 14 residues in the CDR3. Germline V gives CDR1 SGHVS, CDR2 FNYEAQ. Here the CDR3 DNA reads TGTGCCAGCAGCTTTGGACCGGGGGGCATACAAGCTTTCTTT. Its protein is CASSFGPGGIQAFF. The full variable domain, rest sourced from reference TRBV7-6 and TRBJ1-1, is GAGVSQSPRYKVTKRGQDVALRCDPISGHVSLYWYRQALGQGPEFLTYFNYEAQQDKSGLPNDRFSAERPEGSISTLTIQRTEQRDSAMYRCASSFGPGGIQAFFGQGTRLTVV.

Notes on this clone: At one end the junction does not follow the germline gene, possibly because of a read error. This chain links TRBV19 with TRBJ2-5; D is undetermined. The germline gives CDR1 LNHDA, CDR2 SQIVND (reference sequence). The CDR3 contains 14 residues. The CDR3 DNA reads as TGTGCCAGTAGTAGGGTTGTGATCCAAGGGACCCAGTACTTC. Protein product: CASSRVVIQGTQYF.